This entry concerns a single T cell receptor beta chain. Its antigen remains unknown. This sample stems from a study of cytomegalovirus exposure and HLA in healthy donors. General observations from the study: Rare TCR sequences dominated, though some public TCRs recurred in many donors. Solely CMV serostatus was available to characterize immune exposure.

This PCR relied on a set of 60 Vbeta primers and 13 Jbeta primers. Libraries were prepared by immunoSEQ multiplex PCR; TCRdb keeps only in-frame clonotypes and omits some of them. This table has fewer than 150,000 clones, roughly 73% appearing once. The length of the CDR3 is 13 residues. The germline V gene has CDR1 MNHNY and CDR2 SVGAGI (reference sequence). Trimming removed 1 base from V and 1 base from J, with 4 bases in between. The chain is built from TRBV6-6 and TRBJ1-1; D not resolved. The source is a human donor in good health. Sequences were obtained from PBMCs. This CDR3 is CASSYLANTEAFF. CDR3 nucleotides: TGTGCCAGCAGTTACTTAGCGAACACTGAAGCTTTCTTT.